Following are 23 T cell receptor beta chains from one sample sequenced in a study of cytomegalovirus exposure and HLA in healthy donors. The PCR had 60 Vbeta and 13 Jbeta primers. Repertoires were generated with immunoSEQ multiplex PCR, while TCRdb's copy carries only in-frame clones and drops some. The data show roughly 170,000 clones, approximately 72% seen once. Sequencing input: PBMCs. All receptors come from a female donor in good health and CMV-seronegative.

This clone was detected only once. This chain uses TRBV18 with TRBJ2-7; perhaps TRBD2 as D (6 bases). Germline CDR1 KGHSH, CDR2 LQKENI. This CDR3 is built from 13 residues. Trimming removed 2 bases at V and 6 bases at J, with 11 bases between. The DNA of the CDR3 is TGTGCCAGCTCACCAAGCGGGCTGTCCGAGCAGTACTTC. This encodes CASSPSGLSEQYF.

As regards this clone: One end of the junction is discordant with germline, which a read error may explain. The V and J genes are TRBV7-9 and TRBJ2-6; TRBD1 matches at 8 bases. CDR1 is SEHNR and CDR2 is FQNEAQ in the germline V gene (reference sequence). The CDR3 consists of 19 residues. CDR3 residues: CSSSLALGRQGFGANVLTF. For the CDR3, the DNA is TGTTCCAGCAGCTTAGCCTTAGGCCGACAGGGGTTCGGGGCCAACGTCCTGACTTTC.

This chain uses TRBV6-1 with TRBJ2-1; TRBD2 matches at 10 bases. This CDR3 contains 16 residues. V lost 4 bases, J lost 1 base, and 4 bases stayed unmatched. Germline V CDR1 and CDR2: MNHNS, SASEGT. The CDR3 nucleotides are TGTGCCAGCAGTGCTAGCGGGGGCGGTTCCTACAATGAGCAGTTCTTC. As protein: CASSASGGGSYNEQFF.

The J gene is TRBJ2-3, the V gene TRBV4-1; a possible D gene is TRBD1 (6 bases). The CDR3 runs 14 residues. Trimming removed 0 bases at V and 7 bases at J, with 11 bases between. The germline gives CDR1 MGHRA, CDR2 YSYEKL. The CDR3 bases are TGCGCCAGCAGCCAAGAACCGGGACACAATACGCAGTATTTT. Amino acids: CASSQEPGHNTQYF.

The J gene is TRBJ1-3, the V gene TRBV29-1, with 10 bases lining up with TRBD1. The CDR3 sequence is 14 residues long. The J segment lost 2 bases and the V segment lost 6 bases, leaving 4 bases of the junction unmatched. Germline loops: CDR1 SQVTM, CDR2 ANQGSEA. The CDR3, as DNA: TGCAGCGTCGGGGACAGGGGAACTGGAAACACCATATATTTT. This encodes CSVGDRGTGNTIYF.

The rearrangement links TRBV5-4 to TRBJ2-1, with D perhaps matching TRBD2 (5 bases). V was clipped by 4 bases and J by 6 bases, with 20 bases between them. This CDR3 is built from 16 residues. Germline V gene data show CDR1 as SGHNT and CDR2 as YYREEE (reference sequence). CDR3 coding DNA: TGTGCCAGCAGCCCGACCAGGACGGACGGGATCAATGAGCAGTTCTTC. This sequence encodes CASSPTRTDGINEQFF.

The chain couples TRBV11-2 to TRBJ1-3, with a tentative D call TRBD1 (5 bases). The CDR3 runs to 18 residues. Germline V gene lookup returns CDR1 SGHAT and CDR2 FQNNGV. V lost 1 base to trimming and J lost 0 bases, with 16 bases between them. CDR3 coding DNA: TGTGCCAGCAGCTTAGTCTTACGGGGGGAATACTCTGGAAACACCATATATTTT. It codes for CASSLVLRGEYSGNTIYF.

The V and J genes are TRBV6-1 and TRBJ2-3, with D uncertain. The CDR3 loop spans 15 amino acids. V shed 6 bases and J shed 0 bases, with 13 bases lying between them. Germline CDR1 reads MNHNS; CDR2 reads SASEGT. In DNA, the CDR3 is TGTGCCAGCAGCCCCAGGTATTCTAGCACAGATACGCAGTATTTT. It translates to CASSPRYSSTDTQYF.

The V call is TRBV5-1, the J call TRBJ1-4; 7 bases agree with TRBD1. V gave up 9 bases and J gave up 4 bases; unmatched junction bases: 9. Germline CDR1 and CDR2: SGHRS and YFSETQ. The CDR3 sequence is 14 residues long. The CDR3 region has the DNA TGCGCCACCCGCAGAGGGACAGTTAATGAAAAACTGTTTTTT. Its protein product is CATRRGTVNEKLFF.

In regard to this clone: No DNA is shown, since the ends of the CDR3 on it are uncertain; the CDR3 is the one TCRdb lists. V gene TRBV5-1 combines with J gene TRBJ2-5; the table assigns TRBD2, which was not confirmed against the DNA. From germline, CDR1 is SGHRS and CDR2 YFSETQ. The CDR3 has 18 residues if both end residues are counted. The CDR3 here is CASQAPGLAFGPGRAQYF.

CDR3 sequence: CASSQDGQVTAINEKLFF. The DNA for the CDR3 is TGCGCCAGCAGCCAAGACGGACAGGTCACCGCAATAAATGAAAAACTGTTTTTT. The rearrangement uses TRBV4-3 and TRBJ1-4, with 7 bases that match TRBD1. CDR3 length equals 18 residues. Germline values: CDR1 LGHNA, CDR2 YSLEER. Losses at the gene ends were 0 bases for V and 5 bases for J; bases not matched to a gene: 12.

This sequence joins TRBV12-5 and TRBJ2-1; TRBD2 matches 9 bases. The V gene's germline CDR1 is LGHNT and CDR2 FRNRAP. The V gene end was trimmed by 7 bases and the J gene end by 0 bases; junction bases not matched to a gene: 4. The CDR3 has 15 residues. The CDR3 region has the DNA TGTGCTAGTGTTAGCGGGAGAGTCTCCTACAATGAGCAGTTCTTC. It specifies CASVSGRVSYNEQFF.

CDR3 protein: CASSPRGGTLSYEQYF. The CDR3 DNA reads as TGTGCCAGCAGCCCCCGTGGTGGGACACTCTCCTACGAGCAGTACTTC. The rearrangement uses TRBV7-8 and TRBJ2-7; D is possibly TRBD1 (6 bases). The CDR3 has 16 amino acids. Germline assignment: CDR1 SGHVS and CDR2 FQNEAQ. Trimming took off 5 bases at V and 0 bases at J, with 17 bases between the two ends.

The chain employs TRBV5-1 and TRBJ1-1, with 9 bases identical to TRBD1. V shed 3 bases, J shed 1 base, and the junction held 7 bases outside the gene matches. This CDR3 is built from 16 residues. Germline V gene data show CDR1 as SGHRS and CDR2 as YFSETQ. The CDR3, as DNA: TGCGCCAGCAGCTCCTCCTTGGGACAGGGGAACACTGAAGCTTTCTTT. Its translation: CASSSSLGQGNTEAFF. The complete variable domain, with remaining parts taken from reference TRBV5-1 and TRBJ1-1, reads KAGVTQTPRYLIKTRGQQVTLSCSPISGHRSVSWYQQTPGQGLQFLFEYFSETQRNKGNFPGRFSGRQFSNSRSEMNVSTLELGDSALYLCASSSSLGQGNTEAFFGQGTRLTVV.

Only a few counts were recorded for this clone. The chain recombines TRBV2 with TRBJ2-6; D not certain. V lost 8 bases and J lost 0, with 8 bases in between. Germline V gene sequence: CDR1 SNHLY, CDR2 FYNNEI. The CDR3 length is 14 residues. The CDR3 bases are TGTGCCAGCGCCAGGAACTCTGGGGCCAACGTCCTGACTTTC. It yields the protein CASARNSGANVLTF.

CDR3 coding DNA: TGTGCCAGCAGCGCTGCCGGGACCGGGGAGCTGTTTTTT. It encodes CASSAAGTGELFF. This chain uses TRBV9 with TRBJ2-2, with D unclear. Germline CDR1 reads SGDLS; CDR2 reads YYNGEE. The CDR3 is 13 amino acids. Between the trimmed V and J ends, which lost 3 bases and 5 bases, there was a span of 8 bases.

The count of this clone is one. The chain recombines TRBV4-3 with TRBJ1-6; 7 bases align to TRBD1. This CDR3 comprises 15 residues. Germline V gene sequence: CDR1 LGHNA, CDR2 YSLEER. Trimming took 0 bases from V and 10 from J; bases not matched to a gene: 6. The CDR3 is CASSQESDRDSPLHF. CDR3 in DNA: TGCGCCAGCAGCCAAGAGAGTGACAGGGACTCACCCCTCCACTTT.

The V and J genes are TRBV30 and TRBJ1-2; D is possibly TRBD1 (5 bases). This CDR3 has 12 amino acids. Trimming cost V 2 bases and J 7 bases, with 11 bases left between them. Germline V gene sequence: CDR1 GTSNPN, CDR2 SVGIG (reference sequence). This chain's CDR3 is CAWSQGYSGYTF. CDR3 DNA: TGTGCCTGGAGTCAGGGCTACAGTGGCTACACCTTC. The full variable domain, its missing parts supplied by reference TRBV30 and TRBJ1-2, is SQTIHQWPATLVQPVGSPLSLECTVEGTSNPNLYWYRQAAGRGLQLLFYSVGIGQISSEVPQNLSASRPQDRQFILSSKKLLLSDSGFYLCAWSQGYSGYTFGSGTRLTVV.

This chain uses TRBV30 with TRBJ2-7; D possibly corresponds to TRBD1 (7 bases). The CDR3 is made up of 15 amino acids. The V gene lost 0 bases and the J gene lost 3 bases, with 15 bases spanning the gap. Germline-derived CDR1 and CDR2 are GTSNPN and SVGIG (reference sequence). The CDR3 DNA is TGTGCCTGGAGTGTACAAGGAGGGGGCGGCTACGAGCAGTACTTC. Amino acid sequence: CAWSVQGGGGYEQYF. Supplemented by reference TRBV30 and TRBJ2-7, the full variable domain reads SQTIHQWPATLVQPVGSPLSLECTVEGTSNPNLYWYRQAAGRGLQLLFYSVGIGQISSEVPQNLSASRPQDRQFILSSKKLLLSDSGFYLCAWSVQGGGGYEQYFGPGTRLTVT.

The chain uses TRBV9 and TRBJ2-1; maybe TRBD2 (5 bases). The V gene lost 3 bases and the J gene lost 3 bases, with 16 bases spanning the gap. The CDR3 has 16 residues. The germline gives CDR1 SGDLS, CDR2 YYNGEE. CDR3 amino acids: CASSAHARGDYNEQFF. As DNA, the CDR3 is TGTGCCAGCAGCGCCCACGCCCGGGGAGACTACAATGAGCAGTTCTTC.

The chain has TRBV5-1 and TRBJ2-3; the D gene is possibly TRBD2 (6 bases). V lost 4 bases and J lost 3, with 21 bases in between. Germline V gene lookup returns CDR1 SGHRS and CDR2 YFSETQ. The CDR3 is 17 amino acids. The CDR3: CASSPGGGAKRTDTQYF. DNA for the CDR3: TGCGCCAGCAGCCCAGGTGGAGGGGCGAAAAGAACAGATACGCAGTATTTT.

The chain has TRBV28 and TRBJ1-1, with a weak D call TRBD1 (6 bases). The CDR3 is made up of 14 amino acids. CDR1 MDHEN and CDR2 SYDVKM come from the germline V gene. V was trimmed by 3 bases and J by 5 bases, leaving 13 bases between them. The CDR3 nucleotides read TGTGCCAGCAGTTTCCAGGGGCCGAGTACTGAAGCTTTCTTT. Its translation: CASSFQGPSTEAFF.

The rearrangement joins TRBV6-1 to TRBJ2-6; D remains ambiguous. This CDR3 is 16 amino acids long. The V and J ends lost 2 bases and 1 base respectively, with 9 bases between them. Per the germline V gene, CDR1 is MNHNS and CDR2 is SASEGT. CDR3 DNA: TGTGCCAGCAGTGAACGCGGCGCATCTGGGGCCAACGTCCTGACTTTC. It codes for CASSERGASGANVLTF.